This T cell receptor beta chain emerged from a study of blood T cells in healthy people across ages. The table lists this clonotype with a few counts. The CDR3 is 13 residues long. Germline-derived CDR1 and CDR2 are SQVTM and ANQGSEA. Between the trimmed V and J ends, which lost 4 bases and 11 bases, there was a span of 20 bases. Next came a second PCR, run for about 7 to 12 cycles, which used a sample-barcoded 5' primer along with a J-beta primer mix. TCRdb re-analysed the 5' RACE reads in MiXCR, keeping a single row per CDR3 protein. The table includes 1.5 million to 1.9 million distinct CDR3 sequences, approximately 42% detected once.

This receptor was obtained from a woman between 18 and 29 years old in good health. J is TRBJ1-1 and V is TRBV29-1, with D hard to call. The specimen sequenced was blood. CDR3 coding DNA: TGCAGCGTTGCGAGCCGTAACACTCCCCGGGCTTTCTTT. Translating it yields CSVASRNTPRAFF.